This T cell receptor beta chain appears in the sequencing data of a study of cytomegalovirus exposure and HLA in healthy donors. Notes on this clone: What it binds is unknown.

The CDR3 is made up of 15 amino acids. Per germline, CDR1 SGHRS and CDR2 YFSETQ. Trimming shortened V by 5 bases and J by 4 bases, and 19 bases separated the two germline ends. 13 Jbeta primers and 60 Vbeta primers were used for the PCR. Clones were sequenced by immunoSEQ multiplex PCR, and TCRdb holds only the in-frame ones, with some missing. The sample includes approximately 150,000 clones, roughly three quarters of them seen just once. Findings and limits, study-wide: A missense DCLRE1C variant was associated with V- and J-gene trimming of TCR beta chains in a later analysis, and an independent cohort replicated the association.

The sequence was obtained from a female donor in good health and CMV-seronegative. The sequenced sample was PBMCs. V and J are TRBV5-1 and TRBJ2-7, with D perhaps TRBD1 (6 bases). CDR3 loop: CASRPKQGEAYEQYF. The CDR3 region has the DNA TGCGCCAGCAGACCTAAACAGGGCGAAGCGTACGAGCAGTACTTC. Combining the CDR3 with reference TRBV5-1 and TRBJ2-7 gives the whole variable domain KAGVTQTPRYLIKTRGQQVTLSCSPISGHRSVSWYQQTPGQGLQFLFEYFSETQRNKGNFPGRFSGRQFSNSRSEMNVSTLELGDSALYLCASRPKQGEAYEQYFGPGTRLTVT.